One sample yielded the 27 T cell receptor beta chains listed below, sequenced in a study of cytomegalovirus exposure and HLA in healthy donors. Method: immunoSEQ multiplex PCR; TCRdb's copy keeps in-frame clones and lacks some. The profile covers 140,000 to 150,000 clones, with 94% appearing a single time and 1.8% taken by the ten largest. Sequencing was carried out using PBMCs. The receptors were gathered from a young man in good health and CMV-seropositive.

The count of this clone is one. This chain links TRBV2 with TRBJ2-5; the match to TRBD2 covers 9 bases. The J call may be wrong; the DNA end is better matched by TRBJ2-7. The V gene's germline CDR1 is SNHLY and CDR2 FYNNEI. The CDR3 runs to 14 residues. The chain's CDR3 is CASSQRGATYEQYF. CDR3 nucleotides: TGTGCCAGCAGCCAGCGGGGGGCTACCTACGAGCAGTACTTC.

The V call is TRBV5-6, the J call TRBJ2-7, with a possible D match to TRBD1 (6 bases). This CDR3 contains 16 residues. Trimming removed 4 bases from V and 3 bases from J, with 20 bases in between. CDR1 is SGHDT and CDR2 is YYEEEE in the germline V gene. CDR3 amino acids: CASSRTRDIGLYEQYF. Written as DNA, the CDR3 is TGTGCCAGCAGCAGAACCCGGGACATCGGACTCTACGAGCAGTACTTC.

In its sample, this clone was seen once. The V call is TRBV28, the J call TRBJ1-2; D is perhaps TRBD1 (5 bases). Germline values: CDR1 MDHEN, CDR2 SYDVKM. V was pared by 5 bases and J by 5 bases, with 21 bases between. This CDR3 region has 16 residues. The CDR3 spells CASSTRGFRAAYGYTF. In DNA, the CDR3 is TGTGCCAGCAGTACCCGTGGTTTCAGGGCCGCTTATGGCTACACCTTC.

The V and J genes are TRBV7-9 and TRBJ2-5; tentatively, D is TRBD1 (5 bases). The ends were cut back, 2 bases at V and 11 bases at J, with 9 bases in the middle. CDR1 is SEHNR and CDR2 is FQNEAQ in the germline V gene (reference sequence). This CDR3 comprises 11 residues. The CDR3 nucleotides are TGTGCCAGCAGCTTACAAGGGGCTCAGTACTTC. Translated, it gives CASSLQGAQYF.

V gene TRBV27 combines with J gene TRBJ2-6; D gene unclear. From germline, CDR1 is MNHEY and CDR2 SMNVEV (reference sequence). V gave up 3 bases and J gave up 0 bases, with 12 bases separating them. The CDR3 covers 17 residues. For the CDR3, the DNA is TGTGCCAGCAGTTTTGGTGTGGCATACTCTGGGGCCAACGTCCTGACTTTC. Its translation is CASSFGVAYSGANVLTF.

The chain couples TRBV28 to TRBJ1-5; TRBD1 is a possible D gene (5 bases). This CDR3 comprises 15 residues. The germline CDR1 and CDR2 sequences are MDHEN and SYDVKM. V lost 1 base and J lost 5, with 12 bases in between. The CDR3 DNA reads as TGTGCCAGCAGTTTATCTGTGGGGGGGTATCAGCCCCAGCATTTT. Translating it yields CASSLSVGGYQPQHF.

V and J are TRBV5-5 and TRBJ2-5; D is uncertain. CDR3 length: 17 residues. CDR1 SGHKS and CDR2 YYEKEE come from the germline V gene (reference sequence). The V and J ends lost 3 bases and 4 bases respectively, with 22 bases between them. This chain's CDR3 is CASSWRPQSSASETQYF. CDR3 sequence (DNA): TGTGCCAGCAGCTGGCGGCCTCAGTCTAGTGCCTCAGAGACCCAGTACTTC.

The genes are TRBV7-3 and TRBJ2-7; a weak D match, TRBD1 (6 bases). Deletions cut 5 bases from V and 0 bases from J, with 14 bases between. Germline CDR1 SGHTA, CDR2 FQGTGA. This CDR3 comprises 15 residues. In DNA, the CDR3 is TGTGCCAGCAGCCTTTGGGCGGACAGCTCCTACGAGCAGTACTTC. This codes for CASSLWADSSYEQYF.

V usage is TRBV6-6 and J usage is TRBJ1-1, with TRBD1 matching over 11 bases. This CDR3 has 14 residues. Trimming took 2 bases from V and 4 from J; bases not matched to a gene: 0. Germline V gene data show CDR1 as MNHNY and CDR2 as SVGAGI (reference sequence). The CDR3: CASSYGQGATEAFF. The CDR3, as DNA: TGTGCCAGCAGTTACGGACAGGGGGCCACTGAAGCTTTCTTT.

The gene calls are TRBV27 and TRBJ2-1; a possible D gene is TRBD2 (6 bases). The CDR3 is made up of 15 amino acids. Germline V gene data show CDR1 as MNHEY and CDR2 as SMNVEV (reference sequence). V was clipped by 8 bases and J by 0 bases, with 14 bases between them. In nucleotides, the CDR3 is TGTGCCAGCTGCCGGGGGAGCAGCTCCTACAATGAGCAGTTCTTC. Translated: CASCRGSSSYNEQFF.

J is TRBJ1-1 and V is TRBV6-1, with a weak D call TRBD1 (5 bases). CDR3 length: 10 residues. Trimming stripped 10 bases from V and 7 bases from J, with 10 bases between. The germline V gene has CDR1 MNHNS and CDR2 SASEGT. The CDR3 DNA reads as TGTGCCACCAGGGTAGTTGAAGCTTTCTTT. Protein: CATRVVEAFF.

Regarding this clone: In the same sample, other DNA sequences code for this CDR3. The chain carries TRBV18 and TRBJ2-3; no clear D gene. Germline V gives CDR1 KGHSH, CDR2 LQKENI. V shed 3 bases and J shed 6 bases, with 10 bases lying between them. The CDR3 has 13 amino acids. The CDR3 nucleotides read TGTGCCAGCTCACCTCCCTCCGGGGATACGCAGTATTTT. The encoded protein is CASSPPSGDTQYF.

This CDR3 reads CASSWTSGTYEQYF. In nucleotides, the CDR3 is TGTGCCAGCAGTTGGACTAGCGGGACCTACGAGCAGTACTTC. J is TRBJ2-7 and V is TRBV27, with 12 positions matching TRBD2. With 4 bases clipped from V and 2 bases from J, the junction kept 0 bases outside the gene matches. This CDR3 comprises 14 residues. The germline CDR1 and CDR2 sequences are MNHEY and SMNVEV (reference sequence).

For the CDR3, the DNA is TGTGCCAGCAGTCCCGGACAGGGGAGTCAGCCCCAGCATTTT. It yields the protein CASSPGQGSQPQHF. The chain links TRBV28 to TRBJ1-5; 9 bases align to TRBD1. The germline V gene has CDR1 MDHEN and CDR2 SYDVKM. The CDR3 totals 14 residues. The trim removed 5 bases at V and 6 bases at J, leaving 5 bases unmatched. The whole variable domain, remainder taken from reference TRBV28 and TRBJ1-5, is DVKVTQSSRYLVKRTGEKVFLECVQDMDHENMFWYRQDPGLGLRLIYFSYDVKMKEKGDIPEGYSVSREKKERFSLILESASTNQTSMYLCASSPGQGSQPQHFGDGTRLSIL.

V usage is TRBV6-6 and J usage is TRBJ2-1; TRBD2 matches at 8 bases. V trimming: 5 bases; J trimming: 5 bases; junction bases outside the gene matches: 8. Looked up from germline, CDR1 is MNHNY and CDR2 is SVGAGI (reference sequence). CDR3 size: 15 residues. The CDR3 region has the DNA TGTGCCAGCAGTCCGTCTGGTAGCGGGAACAATGAGCAGTTCTTC. This sequence encodes CASSPSGSGNNEQFF.

The V and J genes are TRBV20-1 and TRBJ2-7; D remains ambiguous. V was clipped by 1 base and J by 3 bases, with 4 bases between them. The CDR3 sequence is 11 residues long. CDR1 and CDR2 from the germline V gene are DFQATT and SNEGSKA (reference sequence). CDR3 sequence (DNA): TGCAGTGCTAGAGCCCTCTACGAGCAGTACTTC. Protein: CSARALYEQYF.

V and J are TRBV6-1 and TRBJ1-4; TRBD1 matches 8 bases. The trim removed 6 bases at V and 6 bases at J, leaving 9 bases unmatched. The germline CDR1 and CDR2 sequences are MNHNS and SASEGT. This CDR3 spans 15 amino acids. Here the CDR3 DNA reads TGTGCCAGCAGACTTAGACAGGGGAGTTATGAAAAACTGTTTTTT. Its translation: CASRLRQGSYEKLFF.

The rearrangement links TRBV6-5 to TRBJ1-1, with a tentative D call TRBD1 (5 bases). V lost 4 bases and J lost 1, with 10 bases in between. Germline CDR1 reads MNHEY; CDR2 reads SVGAGI. The CDR3 totals 14 residues. The CDR3 protein is CASSFAGENTEAFF. In nucleotides, the CDR3 is TGTGCCAGCAGTTTCGCGGGGGAGAACACTGAAGCTTTCTTT.

The J gene is TRBJ2-7, the V gene TRBV9; maybe TRBD1 (5 bases). The CDR3 has 15 residues. Trimming stripped 3 bases from V and 4 bases from J, with 17 bases between. Germline loops: CDR1 SGDLS, CDR2 YYNGEE. The CDR3 reads CASSEGPQGRYEQYF. CDR3 coding DNA: TGTGCCAGCAGCGAGGGGCCGCAGGGTAGGTACGAGCAGTACTTC.

This clone is a singleton in its sample. CDR3 sequence: CAISERGSTLDTQYF. CDR3 nucleotide sequence: TGTGCCATCAGTGAGCGGGGAAGTACGTTAGATACGCAGTATTTT. The chain uses TRBV10-3 and TRBJ2-3, with D possibly being TRBD2 (5 bases). Deletions cut 2 bases from V and 5 bases from J, with 14 bases between. From germline, CDR1 is ENHRY and CDR2 SYGVKD. CDR3 length: 15 residues.

A remark on this clone: Other DNA sequences in this specimen translate into the identical CDR3. The CDR3: CASSPDRNYGYTF. The DNA for the CDR3 is TGTGCCAGCAGCCCAGACAGGAACTATGGCTACACCTTC. This chain joins TRBV7-2 and TRBJ1-2; TRBD1 might be the D (6 bases). Trimming took off 5 bases at V and 2 bases at J, with 9 bases between the two ends. The CDR3 has 13 residues. The germline CDR1 and CDR2 sequences are SGHTA and FQGNSA.

This CDR3 is CASSKYKLAGGSGTDTQYF. The CDR3 nucleotides are TGTGCCAGCAGCAAATATAAACTAGCGGGAGGAAGTGGAACAGATACGCAGTATTTT. The chain is built from TRBV21-1 and TRBJ2-3; the table calls TRBD2, which could not be checked here. TRBV21-1 is annotated as a pseudogene. CDR3 length: 19 amino acids.

This clone was seen just once. The chain employs TRBV7-9 and TRBJ2-1; 7 bases agree with TRBD1. This CDR3 has 15 amino acids. After removal of 3 bases from V and 5 bases from J, the junction contained 7 bases not matched to a gene. Germline CDR1 and CDR2: SEHNR and FQNEAQ (reference sequence). In nucleotides, the CDR3 is TGTGCCAGCAGCTTGAAAGACAGGGCCAACAATGAGCAGTTCTTC. This encodes CASSLKDRANNEQFF.

CDR3 in DNA: TGCGCCAGCAGCCAAGGGGTAGCGGGAGGGTACGAGCAGTACTTC. This sequence encodes CASSQGVAGGYEQYF. The gene calls are TRBV4-1 and TRBJ2-7, with 11 positions matching TRBD2. CDR1 is MGHRA and CDR2 is YSYEKL in the germline V gene. V was clipped by 1 base and J by 4 bases; unmatched bases: 3. CDR3 length: 15 residues.

The chain combines TRBV7-9 with TRBJ2-7, with 8 bases lining up with TRBD1. The CDR3 runs 19 residues. Germline values: CDR1 SEHNR, CDR2 FQNEAQ (reference sequence). V lost 5 bases to trimming and J lost 2 bases; unmatched junction nucleotides: 20. For the CDR3, the DNA is TGTGCCAGCAGCGCCCGACAGGGGATAGGGCGGGAAGGCCCCTACGAGCAGTACTTC. Encoded protein: CASSARQGIGREGPYEQYF.

V gene TRBV7-2 combines with J gene TRBJ2-5; 7 bases are shared with TRBD2. V trimming: 7 bases; J trimming: 4 bases; junction bases outside the gene matches: 21. This CDR3 contains 18 residues. CDR1 is SGHTA, CDR2 FQGNSA, per germline. Here the CDR3 reads CASTLGVGGGLLRETQYF. The CDR3, as DNA: TGTGCCAGCACCCTAGGCGTCGGGGGAGGGCTGCTGCGAGAGACCCAGTACTTC. The whole variable domain, remainder taken from reference TRBV7-2 and TRBJ2-5, is GAGVSQSPSNKVTEKGKDVELRCDPISGHTALYWYRQSLGQGLEFLIYFQGNSAPDKSGLPSDRFSAERTGGSVSTLTIQRTQQEDSAVYLCASTLGVGGGLLRETQYFGPGTRLLVL.

This rearrangement joins TRBV29-1 to TRBJ1-2; a possible D gene is TRBD1 (6 bases). The CDR3 spans 15 residues. Per germline, CDR1 SQVTM and CDR2 ANQGSEA. Trimming cost V 4 bases and J 3 bases, with 18 bases left between them. CDR3 region: CSVVAIQGIDYGYTF. CDR3 DNA sequence: TGCAGCGTTGTTGCCATACAGGGCATCGACTATGGCTACACCTTC.